This T cell receptor (beta chain) was sequenced for a study of T cells in Graves' hyperthyroidism and ophthalmopathy. Study results and caveats: Among clonotypes expanded in thyroid above 0.001, most were also found in blood.

Patients aged 18 to 65 with hyperthyroidism were newly diagnosed, with duration under 2 months. Over 8 ml fresh peripheral blood yielded the PBMCs. Points on this clonotype: The antigen remains unidentified.

TCR beta CDR3 sequences were amplified from RNA transcripts. The HTBI primer set drove a first-round RT-PCR of the TCR CDR3. TCRdb re-called the multiplex PCR reads with MiXCR, one entry per CDR3 protein. Of 340,000 or so distinct CDR3 sequences in the sample, about 21% were seen once. This sequence originates from a woman between 50 and 59 years old with Graves' hyperthyroidism. The sequencing input was blood.

CDR3 DNA: TGTGCCAGTAGTATGTGGGGGGACTATCAGCCCCAGCATTTT. Its translation: CASSMWGDYQPQHF. The J gene is TRBJ1-5, the V gene TRBV19; a possible D gene is TRBD1 (5 bases). Trimming removed 3 bases at V and 5 bases at J, with 11 bases between. This CDR3 is 14 amino acids long. Germline-derived CDR1 and CDR2 are LNHDA and SQIVND (reference sequence).